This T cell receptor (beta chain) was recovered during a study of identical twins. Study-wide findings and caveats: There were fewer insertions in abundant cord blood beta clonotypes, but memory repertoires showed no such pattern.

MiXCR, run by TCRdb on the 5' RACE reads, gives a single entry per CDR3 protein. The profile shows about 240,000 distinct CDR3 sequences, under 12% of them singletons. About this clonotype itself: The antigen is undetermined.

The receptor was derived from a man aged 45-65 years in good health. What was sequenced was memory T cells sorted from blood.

CDR3 in amino acids: CSVDDSALTDTQYF. CDR3 nucleotide sequence: TGCAGCGTTGACGACAGCGCCTTAACAGATACGCAGTATTTT. The chain couples TRBV29-1 to TRBJ2-3; TRBD1 might be the D (5 bases). Germline CDR1 reads SQVTM; CDR2 reads ANQGSEA. V lost 3 bases and J 3 bases, leaving 13 bases between the germline ends. The CDR3 length is 14 residues.